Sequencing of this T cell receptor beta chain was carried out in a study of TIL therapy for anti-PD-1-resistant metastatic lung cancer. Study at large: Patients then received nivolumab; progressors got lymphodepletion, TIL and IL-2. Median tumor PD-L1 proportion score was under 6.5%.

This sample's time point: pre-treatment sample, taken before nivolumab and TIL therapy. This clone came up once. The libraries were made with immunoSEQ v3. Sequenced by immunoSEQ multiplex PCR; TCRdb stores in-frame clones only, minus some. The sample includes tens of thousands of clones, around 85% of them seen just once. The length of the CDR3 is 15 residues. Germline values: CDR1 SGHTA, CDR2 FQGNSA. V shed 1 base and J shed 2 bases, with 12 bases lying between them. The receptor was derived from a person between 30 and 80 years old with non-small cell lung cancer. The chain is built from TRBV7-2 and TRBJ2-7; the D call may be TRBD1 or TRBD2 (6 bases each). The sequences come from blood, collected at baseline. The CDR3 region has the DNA TGTGCCAGCAGCTTAGAGTCGGGGGCAACCTACGAGCAGTACTTC. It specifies CASSLESGATYEQYF.